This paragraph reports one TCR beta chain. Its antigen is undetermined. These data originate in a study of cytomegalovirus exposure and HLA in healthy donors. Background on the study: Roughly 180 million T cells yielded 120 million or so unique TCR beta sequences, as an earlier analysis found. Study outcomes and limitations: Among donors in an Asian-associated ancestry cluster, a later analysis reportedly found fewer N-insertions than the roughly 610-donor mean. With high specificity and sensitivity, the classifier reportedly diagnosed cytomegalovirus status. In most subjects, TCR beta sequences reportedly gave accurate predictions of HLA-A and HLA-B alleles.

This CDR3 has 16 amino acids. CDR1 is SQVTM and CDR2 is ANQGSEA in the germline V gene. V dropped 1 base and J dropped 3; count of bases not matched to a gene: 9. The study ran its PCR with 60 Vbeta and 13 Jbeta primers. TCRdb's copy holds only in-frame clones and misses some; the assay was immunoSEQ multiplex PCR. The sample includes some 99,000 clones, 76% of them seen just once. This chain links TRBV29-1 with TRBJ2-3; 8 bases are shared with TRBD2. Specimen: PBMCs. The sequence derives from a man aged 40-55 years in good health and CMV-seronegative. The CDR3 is CSVEAARGGVTDTQYF. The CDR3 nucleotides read TGCAGCGTTGAAGCCGCCCGGGGGGGAGTGACAGATACGCAGTATTTT.